The clone carrying this TCR beta chain was counted once. A multiplex PCR was run with 60 Vbeta primers and 13 Jbeta primers. Assay: immunoSEQ multiplex PCR; the TCRdb copy retains only in-frame clones and omits some. There are some 160,000 clones in the sample; about 85% occur only once, and 6.3% lies in the top ten. The donors, nominally healthy at sampling, likely had unrecorded immune exposures. These data belong to a study of cytomegalovirus exposure and HLA in healthy donors. As for the study in general: In terms of ancestry, the Caucasian-associated cluster contained around four fifths of the 300 to 400 genotyped donors.

This clonotype was obtained from a male donor in good health and CMV-seropositive. The sequenced sample was PBMCs.

The CDR3 is CASSSGDRVGGYTF. CDR3 nucleotides: TGTGCCAGCAGCTCCGGGGACAGGGTTGGTGGCTACACCTTC. This sequence joins TRBV7-8 and TRBJ1-2; 9 bases line up with TRBD1. The CDR3 length is 14 residues. V gave up 4 bases and J gave up 7 bases; unmatched junction bases: 7. Germline V gene lookup returns CDR1 SGHVS and CDR2 FQNEAQ.